These 19 T cell receptor beta chains were sequenced from one sample in a study of CD8+CD57+ T cells in acquired aplastic anemia. TCR beta VDJ and CDR3 profiles were obtained from a genomic DNA template. MiXCR was run by TCRdb on the reads, yielding one entry per CDR3 protein. Of about 220,000 distinct CDR3 sequences in the sample, 30% to 40% were seen once. Sequencing used sorted CD4+, CD8+, or CD8+CD57+ T cells (not recorded which) from PBMCs. The source of these receptors is a human donor in good health, serving as a control.

This clonotype occurred many times. This chain connects TRBV19 to TRBJ1-2; D remains ambiguous. The V end lost 1 base, the J end lost 2 bases, and 17 bases lay between the germline ends. CDR1 LNHDA and CDR2 SQIVND come from the germline V gene (reference sequence). The CDR3 spans 17 residues. The CDR3 DNA reads as TGTGCCAGTAGTATAGGTTATCGGGTCAGCCTAAACTATGGCTACACCTTC. Translation gives CASSIGYRVSLNYGYTF. Full variable domain (remainder filled in from reference TRBV19 and TRBJ1-2): DGGITQSPKYLFRKEGQNVTLSCEQNLNHDAMYWYRQDPGQGLRLIYYSQIVNDFQKGDIAEGYSVSREKKESFPLTVTSAQKNPTAFYLCASSIGYRVSLNYGYTFGSGTRLTVV.

In this sample, this clonotype turned up once. This chain connects TRBV15 to TRBJ2-5; 7 bases are shared with TRBD1. CDR1 is LNHNV and CDR2 is YYDKDF in the germline V gene (reference sequence). This CDR3 contains 14 residues. V lost 2 bases, J lost 5 bases, and 5 bases stayed unmatched. The CDR3 DNA reads TGTGCCACCAGCAGAAGCAGGGGGTCGGAGACCCAGTACTTC. Translating gives CATSRSRGSETQYF.

The table lists this clonotype with many counts. The chain joins TRBV3-1 to TRBJ1-2; D is undetermined. Germline CDR1 reads LGHDT; CDR2 reads YNNKEL (reference sequence). The CDR3 sequence is 14 residues long. V dropped 0 bases and J dropped 2 bases, with 7 bases sitting between them. The CDR3 DNA sequence: TGTGCCAGCAGCCAAGATTCCCAAAACTATGGCTACACCTTC. It specifies CASSQDSQNYGYTF.

In this sample, this clonotype turned up a few times. The rearrangement links TRBV20-1 to TRBJ2-7; TRBD2 matches 12 bases. Unmatched junction bases numbered 9, after V lost 6 bases and J lost 3 bases. This CDR3 has 15 amino acids. Germline values: CDR1 DFQATT, CDR2 SNEGSKA (reference sequence). CDR3 region: CSALLTSGGIYEQYF. CDR3 in DNA: TGCAGTGCCCTATTGACTAGCGGGGGTATCTACGAGCAGTACTTC.

The genes are TRBV7-6 and TRBJ1-2; TRBD1 might be the D (6 bases). V was trimmed by 1 base and J by 7 bases, leaving 10 bases between them. Germline CDR1 reads SGHVS; CDR2 reads FNYEAQ. This CDR3 comprises 13 residues. The CDR3: CASSLEGVTGYTF. The CDR3 DNA reads TGTGCCAGCAGCTTAGAGGGGGTTACTGGCTACACCTTC.

In its sample, this clonotype was seen a few times. The V gene is TRBV18, the J gene TRBJ2-7, with D perhaps matching TRBD2 (6 bases). The CDR3 has 12 residues. Germline-derived CDR1 and CDR2 are KGHSH and LQKENI. V lost 6 bases to trimming and J lost 5 bases, with 11 bases between them. The CDR3 coding sequence is TGTGCCAGCTCGTCGGGAGCTCACGAGCAGTACTTC. It codes for CASSSGAHEQYF.

This clonotype was recorded many times. CDR3 in amino acids: CASRTGSSSSYNEQFF. The CDR3 DNA is TGTGCCAGCAGAACGGGGTCCAGCTCCTCCTACAATGAGCAGTTCTTC. The chain is built from TRBV2 and TRBJ2-1, with a weak D call TRBD2 (5 bases). Germline V gene lookup returns CDR1 SNHLY and CDR2 FYNNEI. The CDR3 length is 16 residues. Trimming pared 6 bases from V and 0 bases from J, leaving 15 bases between.

This clonotype was seen ten or more times. A much larger clonotype is one base distant, so this may be a read error. The rearrangement joins TRBV25-1 to TRBJ2-7, with D perhaps matching TRBD1 or TRBD2 (6 bases each). CDR3 length: 16 amino acids. Germline CDR1 is MGHDK and CDR2 is SYGVNS. Deletions cut 3 bases from V and 3 bases from J, with 18 bases between. The CDR3, as DNA: TGTGCCAGCAGTGACCACTTCGGGGGCCGGGACTACGAGCAGTACTTC. It yields the protein CASSDHFGGRDYEQYF.

The rearrangement uses TRBV4-3 and TRBJ2-7; no reliable D call. Germline loops: CDR1 LGHNA, CDR2 YSLEER. This CDR3 has 13 residues. Between the trimmed V and J ends, which lost 3 bases and 1 base, there was a span of 7 bases. The CDR3 region is CASSQSQSYEQYF. CDR3 bases: TGCGCCAGCAGCCAGAGTCAGTCCTACGAGCAGTACTTC.

In this sample, this clonotype turned up a few times. The rearrangement joins TRBV5-6 to TRBJ2-3, with 8 bases aligning to TRBD2. CDR1 and CDR2 from the germline V gene are SGHDT and YYEEEE. V gave up 1 base and J gave up 5 bases; unmatched junction bases: 9. The CDR3 sequence is 16 residues long. As DNA, the CDR3 is TGTGCCAGCAGCTTGTTAATCGGGGGGGCCCGAGATACGCAGTATTTT. This translates into CASSLLIGGARDTQYF. The full variable domain, with the rest looked up from reference TRBV5-6 and TRBJ2-3, is DAGVTQSPTHLIKTRGQQVTLRCSPKSGHDTVSWYQQALGQGPQFIFQYYEEEERQRGNFPDRFSGHQFPNYSSELNVNALLLGDSALYLCASSLLIGGARDTQYFGPGTRLTVL.

The chain carries TRBV7-8 and TRBJ1-3; 9 bases match TRBD1. The ends lost 7 bases at V and 2 bases at J; junction bases unmatched: 6. Germline V lookup: CDR1 SGHVS, CDR2 FQNEAQ. The CDR3 has 15 residues. Here the CDR3 DNA reads TGTGCCAGCACCACCCGGACAGGGGCTGGAAACACCATATATTTT. Encoded protein: CASTTRTGAGNTIYF.

CDR3 loop: CSARKPGTGYGYTF. CDR3 DNA sequence: TGCAGTGCTAGAAAACCTGGGACTGGCTATGGCTACACCTTC. This sequence joins TRBV20-1 and TRBJ1-2, with TRBD1 as a possible D gene (5 bases). V lost 2 bases and J 4 bases, leaving 14 bases between the germline ends. Germline values: CDR1 DFQATT, CDR2 SNEGSKA (reference sequence). The CDR3 contains 14 residues.

This clonotype was seen repeatedly, ten times or more. V gene TRBV19 combines with J gene TRBJ1-6; maybe TRBD1 (5 bases). Germline CDR1 is LNHDA and CDR2 is SQIVND (reference sequence). V lost 6 bases and J lost 1, with 13 bases in between. The CDR3 has 16 amino acids. CDR3 DNA: TGTGCCAGTAGACGAGGGGAGGGGTCCTATAATTCACCCCTCCACTTT. It codes for CASRRGEGSYNSPLHF.

This chain links TRBV18 with TRBJ2-1; TRBD1 aligns across 8 bases. The CDR3 covers 16 residues. Germline V gene lookup returns CDR1 KGHSH and CDR2 LQKENI. Trimming took 1 base from V and 9 from J; bases not matched to a gene: 11. CDR3 residues: CASSPQAGGVLGEQFF. In nucleotides, the CDR3 is TGTGCCAGCTCACCACAGGCAGGGGGCGTTTTGGGTGAGCAGTTCTTC. Looking up the rest from reference TRBV18 and TRBJ2-1 gives the full variable domain: NAGVMQNPRHLVRRRGQEARLRCSPMKGHSHVYWYRQLPEEGLKFMVYLQKENIIDESGMPKERFSAEFPKEGPSILRIQQVVRGDSAAYFCASSPQAGGVLGEQFFGPGTRLTVL.

This clonotype came up many times. CDR3 bases: TGTGCCATCAGTCGGGAACAAGGTGAAAAACTGTTTTTT. Its translation: CAISREQGEKLFF. V is TRBV10-3 and J is TRBJ1-4, with D unclear. The CDR3 is 13 amino acids. Trimming removed 5 bases from V and 7 bases from J, with 11 bases in between. Looked up from germline, CDR1 is ENHRY and CDR2 is SYGVKD.

This clonotype was counted between two and nine times. This chain links TRBV3-1 with TRBJ2-3; D remains unclear. V was shortened by 1 base and J by 1 base, with 3 bases between the two germline ends. CDR3 length: 13 amino acids. From germline, CDR1 is LGHDT and CDR2 YNNKEL (reference sequence). The CDR3 here is CASSQAGTDTQYF. CDR3 in DNA: TGTGCCAGCAGCCAAGCGGGCACAGATACGCAGTATTTT.

This chain joins TRBV5-1 and TRBJ2-5, with TRBD1 matching over 7 bases. Per germline, CDR1 SGHRS and CDR2 YFSETQ. CDR3 length: 16 residues. V gave up 3 bases and J gave up 4 bases; unmatched junction bases: 12. For the CDR3, the DNA is TGCGCCAGCAGCTCCGGCCCGGGACAGACTGCAGAGACCCAGTACTTC. Protein sequence: CASSSGPGQTAETQYF.

This sequence joins TRBV6-4 and TRBJ2-1; TRBD2 is a possible D gene (7 bases). V was clipped by 0 bases and J by 6 bases, with 18 bases between them. The CDR3 consists of 17 residues. Germline V gene data show CDR1 as MRHNA and CDR2 as SNTAGT. The CDR3 nucleotides are TGTGCCAGCAGTGACTCGACAGGCGCGGGAGTAGTCAATGAGCAGTTCTTC. Translating it yields CASSDSTGAGVVNEQFF.

This chain uses TRBV5-4 with TRBJ1-2; 7 bases are shared with TRBD1. After removal of 1 base from V and 7 bases from J, the junction contained 4 bases not matched to a gene. The CDR3 spans 13 residues. CDR1 and CDR2 (germline): SGHNT, YYREEE (reference sequence). Here the CDR3 DNA reads TGTGCCAGCAGCTTGCAGCCAGGGGGTGGCTACACCTTC. Its translation: CASSLQPGGGYTF.